Below are 31 T cell receptor beta chains sequenced from a single sample in a study of glioma-infiltrating T cells (dated by TCRdb to the mid-2010s). The sequencer listed for this sample is Illumina MiSeq. TCR alpha and beta CDR3 regions were amplified with the iRepertoire nested amplicon-rescue multiplex PCR (arm-PCR) platform from RNA. Using fastp trimming at Q25 and MiXCR clonotype assembly, TCRdb reanalyzed the public sequencing data and kept in-frame beta chains. Each entry merges the rows of one CDR3 protein and shows their most common DNA and genes. The table for this sample lists about 130,000 distinct CDR3 sequences; under 25% of them were counted only once. The top ten hold 27% of the sample. The specimen sequenced was glioma tissue, nonneoplastic brain tissue, or PBMCs (not recorded which). The receptors here all came from a human donor with low-grade glioma or glioblastoma, undergoing nonglioma brain surgery, or in good health (not recorded which).

V and J are TRBV7-9 and TRBJ1-1; TRBD1 aligns across 8 bases. Germline loops: CDR1 SEHNR, CDR2 FQNEAQ (reference sequence). J gave up 5 bases and V 4 bases, and 6 bases lay outside the gene matches. There are 14 residues in the CDR3. CDR3 sequence: CASSSTGGGTEAFF. CDR3 bases: TGTGCCAGCAGCTCAACAGGGGGAGGAACTGAAGCTTTCTTT. The whole variable domain, filled in from reference TRBV7-9 and TRBJ1-1, reads DTGVSQNPRHKITKRGQNVTFRCDPISEHNRLYWYRQTLGQGPEFLTYFQNEAQLEKSRLLSDRFSAERPKGSFSTLEIQRTEQGDSAMYLCASSSTGGGTEAFFGQGTRLTVV.

This clonotype was seen ten or more times. The J gene is TRBJ2-1, the V gene TRBV6-1; 8 bases fit TRBD1. V shed 3 bases, J shed 3 bases, and the junction held 4 bases outside the gene matches. CDR1 and CDR2 (germline): MNHNS, SASEGT. This CDR3 contains 15 residues. The CDR3 protein is CASSDGQGIYNEQFF. CDR3 sequence (DNA): TGTGCCAGCAGTGACGGACAGGGAATCTACAATGAGCAGTTCTTC.

This clonotype was counted many times. The chain has TRBV20-1 and TRBJ1-1, with 7 positions matching TRBD1. V gave up 4 bases and J gave up 5 bases; unmatched junction bases: 10. In germline, CDR1 is DFQATT, CDR2 SNEGSKA (reference sequence). This CDR3 has 14 residues. DNA of the CDR3: TGCAGTGCTATGACAGGGAAGGGATTAACTGAAGCTTTCTTT. This encodes CSAMTGKGLTEAFF.

This clonotype was recorded many times. This chain connects TRBV14 to TRBJ1-1; D gene ambiguous. Looked up from germline, CDR1 is SGHDN and CDR2 is FVKESK. Trimming took off 1 base at V and 0 bases at J, with 3 bases between the two ends. This CDR3 region has 13 residues. CDR3 amino acids: CASSQVLNTEAFF. The CDR3 DNA reads TGTGCCAGCAGCCAAGTACTGAACACTGAAGCTTTCTTT.

This clonotype was counted ten times or more. The chain employs TRBV4-2 and TRBJ1-2; D is possibly TRBD1 (5 bases). Trimming cost V 0 bases and J 4 bases, with 12 bases left between them. Germline-derived CDR1 and CDR2 are LGHNA and YNFKEQ. This CDR3 is built from 15 residues. The CDR3 here is CASSQEGPGTYGYTF. As DNA, the CDR3 is TGTGCCAGCAGCCAAGAAGGGCCAGGGACCTATGGCTACACCTTC.

This clonotype has more than one count but fewer than ten. Since a much larger clone is just one base distant, this may be a read error. J is TRBJ2-3 and V is TRBV14; D is ambiguous. The V end was cut by 3 bases, the J end by 4 bases, with 2 bases between. The CDR3 runs 11 residues. Germline loops: CDR1 SGHDN, CDR2 FVKESK. The CDR3 DNA is TGTGCCAGCAGCCACTCAGATACGCAGTATTTT. Translation: CASSHSDTQYF.

The chain uses TRBV6-6 and TRBJ1-3; TRBD1 matches at 8 bases. Germline values: CDR1 MNHNY, CDR2 SVGAGI (reference sequence). The trim removed 0 bases at V and 16 bases at J, leaving 20 bases unmatched. The CDR3 spans 17 residues. CDR3 DNA sequence: TGTGCCAGCAGTTACTCGCAGGGGGCCCTCTCTGGAAACACCACGTATTTT. Translated, it gives CASSYSQGALSGNTTYF.

The V and J genes are TRBV19 and TRBJ1-1; 7 bases are shared with TRBD1. Germline CDR1 reads LNHDA; CDR2 reads SQIVND (reference sequence). The V and J ends lost 5 bases and 3 bases, in that order; junction bases with no gene match: 6. The CDR3 length is 14 residues. The CDR3 DNA follows: TGTGCCAGTAGTCCACGGGACAGAGACACTGAAGCTTTCTTT. Translating gives CASSPRDRDTEAFF.

Of note for this clonotype: Just one base apart from a much larger clone, this may be a read error. This sequence joins TRBV27 and TRBJ2-2; the D is unclear. The length of the CDR3 is 19 residues. In germline, CDR1 is MNHEY, CDR2 SMNVEV (reference sequence). CDR3 residues: CANSLFGPTASTNTGELFF. CDR3 coding DNA: TGTGCCAACAGTTTGTTTGGTCCCACGGCTTCTACTAACACCGGGGAGCTGTTTTTT.

This clonotype turned up a few times. This chain links TRBV11-2 with TRBJ2-2; D call uncertain. V was clipped by 1 base and J by 3 bases, with 18 bases between them. The CDR3 contains 18 residues. The germline CDR1 and CDR2 sequences are SGHAT and FQNNGV. CDR3 DNA sequence: TGTGCCAGCAGCTTAGGGTCGGGTAGTGGCCTATACACCGGGGAGCTGTTTTTT. Protein product: CASSLGSGSGLYTGELFF.

This clonotype was picked up many times. V gene TRBV6-1 combines with J gene TRBJ2-1; D is possibly TRBD2 (6 bases). Germline V gene data show CDR1 as MNHNS and CDR2 as SASEGT. The CDR3 has 12 amino acids. V lost 5 bases, J lost 7 bases, and 9 bases lay in between. The CDR3 protein is CASSYGGNEQFF. Written as DNA, the CDR3 is TGTGCCAGCAGTTATGGGGGGAATGAGCAGTTCTTC.

The chain employs TRBV19 and TRBJ1-1, with TRBD1 matching 12 bases. CDR3 length: 16 residues. The V segment lost 5 bases and the J segment 7 bases; nucleotides outside the gene matches: 11. Germline loops: CDR1 LNHDA, CDR2 SQIVND (reference sequence). The CDR3 loop is CASSANRDRGRVEAFF. CDR3 nucleotides: TGTGCCAGTAGTGCCAACCGGGACAGGGGGCGGGTTGAAGCTTTCTTT.

In its sample, this clonotype was seen many times. CDR3 amino acids: CASSYAGGYNEQFF. The CDR3 bases are TGTGCCAGCAGCTACGCGGGGGGCTACAATGAGCAGTTCTTC. V gene TRBV7-2 combines with J gene TRBJ2-1; 8 nucleotides agree with TRBD2. Looked up from germline, CDR1 is SGHTA and CDR2 is FQGNSA. CDR3 length equals 14 residues. V gave up 4 bases and J gave up 3 bases; unmatched junction bases: 2.

There are many counts of this clonotype. The gene calls are TRBV25-1 and TRBJ1-6; D is unclear. The V end lost 1 base, the J end lost 7 bases, and 11 bases lay between the germline ends. CDR1 and CDR2 from the germline V gene are MGHDK and SYGVNS. This CDR3 spans 15 amino acids. CDR3 nucleotides: TGTGCCAGCAGTGAATCGGTAGGGCGGAATTCACCCCTCCACTTT. It encodes CASSESVGRNSPLHF. Variable domain in full (rest from reference TRBV25-1 and TRBJ1-6): EADIYQTPRYLVIGTGKKITLECSQTMGHDKMYWYQQDPGMELHLIHYSYGVNSTEKGDLSSESTVSRIRTEHFPLTLESARPSHTSQYLCASSESVGRNSPLHFGNGTRLTVT.

V is TRBV20-1 and J is TRBJ2-4, with D unclear. Trimming removed 6 bases from V and 8 bases from J, with 11 bases in between. The germline V gene encodes CDR1 DFQATT and CDR2 SNEGSKA (reference sequence). The length of the CDR3 is 11 residues. CDR3 nucleotides: TGCAGTGCGCTTAATAGGGACATTCAGTACTTC. This sequence encodes CSALNRDIQYF.

CDR3 DNA: TGTGCCAGCAGAGCCCCGGAGAGGGACAGGGGGCGCCTCACTGAAGCTTTCTTT. Protein: CASRAPERDRGRLTEAFF. The genes are TRBV11-2 and TRBJ1-1; TRBD1 matches 12 bases. There are 18 residues in the CDR3. Germline V CDR1 and CDR2: SGHAT, FQNNGV. V was pared by 6 bases and J by 4 bases, with 15 bases of the junction left unmatched.

With regard to this clonotype: The final CDR3 position lacks the conserved phenylalanine or tryptophan, pointing to a likely read error. The chain joins TRBV6-5 to TRBJ2-3; D is possibly TRBD1 (5 bases). V was shortened by 2 bases and J by 2 bases, with 11 bases between the two germline ends. This CDR3 region has 15 residues. The germline CDR1 and CDR2 sequences are MNHEY and SVGAGI. This CDR3 is CASSYVGRHTDTQYS. Written as DNA, the CDR3 is TGTGCCAGCAGTTACGTGGGGCGCCACACAGATACGCAGTATTCT.

This clonotype was counted ten times or more. The chain has TRBV28 and TRBJ1-3; D unclear. Trimming shortened V by 1 base and J by 0 bases, and 10 bases separated the two germline ends. CDR3 length equals 16 residues. Germline V gene data show CDR1 as MDHEN and CDR2 as SYDVKM. In DNA, the CDR3 is TGTGCCAGCAGTTTATTTTCTGCGAGCTCTGGAAACACCATATATTTT. This codes for CASSLFSASSGNTIYF.

The genes are TRBV5-4 and TRBJ2-5; no definite D call. CDR3 length: 13 amino acids. V shed 4 bases and J shed 2 bases, with 9 bases lying between them. In germline, CDR1 is SGHNT, CDR2 YYREEE (reference sequence). CDR3 nucleotide sequence: TGTGCCAGCAGCCCGAAGAGTCAAGAGACCCAGTACTTC. It specifies CASSPKSQETQYF.

The rearrangement links TRBV2 to TRBJ1-3; no reliable D call. V was clipped by 3 bases and J by 0 bases, with 9 bases between them. Germline V gives CDR1 SNHLY, CDR2 FYNNEI. The CDR3 has 15 amino acids. The CDR3 region is CASSEEAVSGNTIYF. CDR3 nucleotides: TGTGCCAGCAGTGAGGAAGCAGTCTCTGGAAACACCATATATTTT.

V usage is TRBV2 and J usage is TRBJ1-5; maybe TRBD1 (5 bases). The length of the CDR3 is 16 residues. The V end lost 6 bases, the J end lost 0 bases, and 15 bases lay between the germline ends. Germline V CDR1 and CDR2: SNHLY, FYNNEI. CDR3 protein: CASSLRGTYSNQPQHF. Written as DNA, the CDR3 is TGTGCCAGCAGCCTACGGGGGACCTATAGCAATCAGCCCCAGCATTTT. Together with reference TRBV2 and TRBJ1-5, the CDR3 gives the full variable domain: EPEVTQTPSHQVTQMGQEVILRCVPISNHLYFYWYRQILGQKVEFLVSFYNNEISEKSEIFDDQFSVERPDGSNFTLKIRSTKLEDSAMYFCASSLRGTYSNQPQHFGDGTRLSIL.

This clonotype was counted only a few times. The gene calls are TRBV20-1 and TRBJ1-2, with 7 bases that match TRBD1. This CDR3 spans 15 amino acids. The ends lost 1 base at V and 6 bases at J; junction bases unmatched: 11. The germline CDR1 and CDR2 sequences are DFQATT and SNEGSKA (reference sequence). The CDR3 sequence: CSARGDEGARNGYTF. The DNA of the CDR3 is TGCAGTGCTAGAGGGGATGAGGGGGCGAGGAATGGCTACACCTTC.

The chain recombines TRBV18 with TRBJ2-7; D not certain. Trimming left V 3 bases short and J 4 bases short, with 13 bases between. The CDR3 has 14 residues. Germline V gene data show CDR1 as KGHSH and CDR2 as LQKENI. Written as DNA, the CDR3 is TGTGCCAGCTCACCGGTGGCAGGAGCGTACGAGCAGTACGTC. Protein sequence: CASSPVAGAYEQYV.

This clonotype occurred many times. The chain combines TRBV20-1 with TRBJ1-5, with 9 bases matching TRBD1. Germline trimming cut 0 bases from V and 4 bases from J; bases unmatched to any gene: 10. The CDR3 has 17 residues. Per the germline V gene, CDR1 is DFQATT and CDR2 is SNEGSKA (reference sequence). CDR3 sequence (DNA): TGCAGTGCTAGAGATGGGAGGGGGGACAGGGCAAATCAGCCCCAGCATTTT. Protein sequence: CSARDGRGDRANQPQHF.

There are a few counts of this clonotype. The chain carries TRBV3-1 and TRBJ1-5; D gene uncertain. Germline lookup yields CDR1 LGHDT and CDR2 YNNKEL (reference sequence). CDR3 size: 12 residues. V lost 6 bases, J lost 8 bases, and 11 bases lay in between. The DNA for the CDR3 is TGTGCCAGCAGTCTAAGCGGTGAGCCCCAGCATTTT. Protein sequence: CASSLSGEPQHF.

The genes are TRBV3-1 and TRBJ2-3, with D possibly being TRBD1 (6 bases). Trimming stripped 6 bases from V and 4 bases from J, with 17 bases between. Germline assignment: CDR1 LGHDT and CDR2 YNNKEL (reference sequence). The length of the CDR3 is 15 residues. CDR3 DNA sequence: TGTGCCAGCAGTACTCCGGGACACGAGGCAGATACGCAGTATTTT. Its translation: CASSTPGHEADTQYF.

The chain joins TRBV2 to TRBJ1-1, with D uncertain. The V gene lost 6 bases and the J gene lost 5 bases, with 10 bases spanning the gap. The germline V gene encodes CDR1 SNHLY and CDR2 FYNNEI. There are 12 residues in the CDR3. In nucleotides, the CDR3 is TGTGCCAGCAGGATTCCGGGAACTGAAGCTTTCTTT. This gives the protein CASRIPGTEAFF. Variable domain in full (rest from reference TRBV2 and TRBJ1-1): EPEVTQTPSHQVTQMGQEVILRCVPISNHLYFYWYRQILGQKVEFLVSFYNNEISEKSEIFDDQFSVERPDGSNFTLKIRSTKLEDSAMYFCASRIPGTEAFFGQGTRLTVV.

V is TRBV7-3 and J is TRBJ2-1; TRBD2 matches 9 bases. The trim removed 2 bases at V and 7 bases at J, leaving 12 bases unmatched. Germline V gives CDR1 SGHTA, CDR2 FQGTGA. The CDR3 totals 17 residues. The CDR3 nucleotides read TGTGCCAGCAGCTTAGACTATACTAGCGGGTTTGGGAATGAGCAGTTCTTC. This translates into CASSLDYTSGFGNEQFF.

This clonotype has a single count. J is TRBJ2-1 and V is TRBV19; D is possibly TRBD2 (7 bases). Per the germline V gene, CDR1 is LNHDA and CDR2 is SQIVND (reference sequence). V was clipped by 5 bases and J by 6 bases, with 20 bases between them. This CDR3 comprises 16 residues. CDR3 sequence (DNA): TGTGCCAGTAGTCCGCTACGGGGGGCCGAACGCAATGAGCAGTTCTTC. It is translated as CASSPLRGAERNEQFF.

This clonotype has more than one count but fewer than ten. This chain uses TRBV27 with TRBJ2-4, with D tentatively TRBD1 (6 bases). V was pared by 3 bases and J by 0 bases, with 21 bases between. CDR1 is MNHEY and CDR2 is SMNVEV in the germline V gene (reference sequence). CDR3 length equals 19 residues. CDR3 in amino acids: CASSFSSDSEGLAKNIQYF. The DNA for the CDR3 is TGTGCCAGCAGTTTCTCCTCGGACAGCGAGGGCCTAGCCAAAAACATTCAGTACTTC.

This clonotype was observed a few times. J is TRBJ1-5 and V is TRBV28, with a possible D match to TRBD1 (5 bases). Germline values: CDR1 MDHEN, CDR2 SYDVKM. Trimming shortened V by 2 bases and J by 2 bases, and 13 bases separated the two germline ends. There are 16 residues in the CDR3. The CDR3 DNA is TGTGCCAGCAGTTTACTCTGGCAGGGTGGCAATCAGCCCCAGCATTTT. Translated, it gives CASSLLWQGGNQPQHF.